This TCR beta chain originates from a study of control samples from healthy donors and cancer patients. Germline V gene data show CDR1 as SGHVS and CDR2 as FNYEAQ. This CDR3 region has 20 residues. V shed 5 bases and J 4 bases; nucleotides not matched to a gene: 20. Assay: immunoSEQ multiplex PCR; the TCRdb copy retains only in-frame clones and omits some. The sample includes 7,000 to 8,500 clones, approximately 77% of them seen just once. The sequence was collected from a man in his 70s with lung cancer. The material sequenced was PBMCs. The rearrangement links TRBV7-6 to TRBJ2-6; 7 nucleotides agree with TRBD2. In DNA form, the CDR3 reads TGTGCCAGCAGCCTAGATAGCTTTGGGGATAGCGGGTCCGGGGCCAACGTCCTGACTTTC. The encoded protein is CASSLDSFGDSGSGANVLTF.